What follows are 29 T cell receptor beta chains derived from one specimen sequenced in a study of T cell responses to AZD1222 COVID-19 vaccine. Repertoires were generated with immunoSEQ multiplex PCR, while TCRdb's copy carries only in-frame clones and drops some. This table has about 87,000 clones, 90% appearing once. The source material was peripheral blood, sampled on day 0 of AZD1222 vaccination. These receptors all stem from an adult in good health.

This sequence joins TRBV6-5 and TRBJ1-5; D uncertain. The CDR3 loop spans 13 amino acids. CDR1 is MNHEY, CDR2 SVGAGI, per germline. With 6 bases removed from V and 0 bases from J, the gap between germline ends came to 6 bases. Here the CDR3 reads CASRGYSNQPQHF. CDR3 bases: TGTGCCAGCAGGGGATATAGCAATCAGCCCCAGCATTTT.

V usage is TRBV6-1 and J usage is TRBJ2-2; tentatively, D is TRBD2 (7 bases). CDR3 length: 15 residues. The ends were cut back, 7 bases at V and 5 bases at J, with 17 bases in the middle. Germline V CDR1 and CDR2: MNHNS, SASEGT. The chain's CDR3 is CASITGGMETGELFF. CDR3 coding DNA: TGTGCCAGCATAACGGGGGGCATGGAGACCGGGGAGCTGTTTTTT.

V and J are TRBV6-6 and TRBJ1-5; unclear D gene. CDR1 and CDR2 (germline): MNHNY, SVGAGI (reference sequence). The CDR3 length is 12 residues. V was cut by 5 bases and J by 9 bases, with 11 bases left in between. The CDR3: CASSDRWGPQHF. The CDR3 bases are TGTGCCAGCAGTGACCGGTGGGGGCCCCAGCATTTT.

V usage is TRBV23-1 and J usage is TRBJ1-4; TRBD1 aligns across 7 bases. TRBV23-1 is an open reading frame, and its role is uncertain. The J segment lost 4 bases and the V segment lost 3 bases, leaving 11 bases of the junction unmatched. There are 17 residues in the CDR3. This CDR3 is CASSQTGFKLGNEKLFF. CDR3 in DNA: TGCGCCAGCAGTCAGACAGGGTTTAAATTAGGTAATGAAAAACTGTTTTTT.

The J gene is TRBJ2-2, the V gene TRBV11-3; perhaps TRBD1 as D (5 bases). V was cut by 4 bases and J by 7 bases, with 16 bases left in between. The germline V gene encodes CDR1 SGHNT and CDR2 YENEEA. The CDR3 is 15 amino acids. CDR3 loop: CASSYRGLVGGELFF. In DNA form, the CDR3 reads TGTGCCAGCAGCTATAGGGGATTAGTAGGCGGGGAGCTGTTTTTT.

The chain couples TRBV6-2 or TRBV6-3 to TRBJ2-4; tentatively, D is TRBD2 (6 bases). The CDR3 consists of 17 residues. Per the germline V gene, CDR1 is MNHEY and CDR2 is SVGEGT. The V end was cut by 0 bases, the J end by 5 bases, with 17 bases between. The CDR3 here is CASSYSLLGGEENIQYF. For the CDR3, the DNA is TGTGCCAGCAGTTACTCCTTGCTAGGCGGGGAGGAAAACATTCAGTACTTC.

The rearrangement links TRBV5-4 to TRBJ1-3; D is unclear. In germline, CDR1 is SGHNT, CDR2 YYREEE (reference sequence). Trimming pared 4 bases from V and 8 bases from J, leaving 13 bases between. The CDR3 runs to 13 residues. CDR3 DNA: TGTGCCAGCAGCACGGGCCGAAGGGACACCATATATTTT. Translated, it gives CASSTGRRDTIYF.

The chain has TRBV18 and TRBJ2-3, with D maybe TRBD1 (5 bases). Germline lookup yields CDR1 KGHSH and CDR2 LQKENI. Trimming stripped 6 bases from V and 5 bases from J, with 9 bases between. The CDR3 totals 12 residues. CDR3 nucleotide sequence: TGTGCCAGCTCGCTTAGGGGAGATACGCAGTATTTT. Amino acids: CASSLRGDTQYF. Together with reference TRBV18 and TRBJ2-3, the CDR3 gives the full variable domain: NAGVMQNPRHLVRRRGQEARLRCSPMKGHSHVYWYRQLPEEGLKFMVYLQKENIIDESGMPKERFSAEFPKEGPSILRIQQVVRGDSAAYFCASSLRGDTQYFGPGTRLTVL.

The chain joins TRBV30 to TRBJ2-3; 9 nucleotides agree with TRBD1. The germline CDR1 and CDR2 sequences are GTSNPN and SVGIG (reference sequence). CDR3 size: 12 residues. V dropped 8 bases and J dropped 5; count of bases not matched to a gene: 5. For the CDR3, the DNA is TGTGCCCGACAGGGGGTTGGAGATACGCAGTATTTT. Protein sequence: CARQGVGDTQYF.

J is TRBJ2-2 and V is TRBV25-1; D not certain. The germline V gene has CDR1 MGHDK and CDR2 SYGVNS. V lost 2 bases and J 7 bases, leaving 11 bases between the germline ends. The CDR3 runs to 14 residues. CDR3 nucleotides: TGTGCCAGCAGTGAACTTGATTCCGACGGGGAGCTGTTTTTT. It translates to CASSELDSDGELFF.

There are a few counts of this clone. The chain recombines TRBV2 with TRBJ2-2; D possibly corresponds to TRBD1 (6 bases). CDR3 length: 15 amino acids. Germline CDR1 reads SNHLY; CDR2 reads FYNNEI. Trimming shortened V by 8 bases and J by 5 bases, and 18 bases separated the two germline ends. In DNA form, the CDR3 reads TGTGCCAGCCTTCAGCAGGGGCTTAGTACCGGGGAGCTGTTTTTT. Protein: CASLQQGLSTGELFF. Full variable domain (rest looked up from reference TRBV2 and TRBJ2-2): EPEVTQTPSHQVTQMGQEVILRCVPISNHLYFYWYRQILGQKVEFLVSFYNNEISEKSEIFDDQFSVERPDGSNFTLKIRSTKLEDSAMYFCASLQQGLSTGELFFGEGSRLTVL.

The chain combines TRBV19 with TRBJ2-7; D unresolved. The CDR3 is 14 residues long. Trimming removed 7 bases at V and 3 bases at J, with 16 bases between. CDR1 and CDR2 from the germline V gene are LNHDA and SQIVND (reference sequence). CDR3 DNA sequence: TGTGCCAGTACCGAACGGCTGGGGTTCTACGAGCAGTACTTC. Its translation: CASTERLGFYEQYF.

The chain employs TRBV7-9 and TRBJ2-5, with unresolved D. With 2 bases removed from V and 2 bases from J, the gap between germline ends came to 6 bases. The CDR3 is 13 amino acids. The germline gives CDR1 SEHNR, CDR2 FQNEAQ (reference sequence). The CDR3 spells CASSLTQQETQYF. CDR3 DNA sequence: TGTGCCAGCAGCTTAACCCAGCAAGAGACCCAGTACTTC.

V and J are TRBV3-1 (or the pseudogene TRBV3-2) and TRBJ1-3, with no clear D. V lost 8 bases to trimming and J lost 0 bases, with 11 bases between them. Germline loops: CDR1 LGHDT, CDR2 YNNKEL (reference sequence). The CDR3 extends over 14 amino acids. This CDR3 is CASSHGSSGNTIYF. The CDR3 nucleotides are TGTGCCAGCTCCCACGGGAGCTCTGGAAACACCATATATTTT.

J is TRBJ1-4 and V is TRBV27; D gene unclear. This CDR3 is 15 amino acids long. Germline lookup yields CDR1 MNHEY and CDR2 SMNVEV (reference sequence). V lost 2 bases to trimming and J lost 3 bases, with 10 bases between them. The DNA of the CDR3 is TGTGCCAGCAGTTTAAAGGCCTCCCCTAATGAAAAACTGTTTTTT. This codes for CASSLKASPNEKLFF.

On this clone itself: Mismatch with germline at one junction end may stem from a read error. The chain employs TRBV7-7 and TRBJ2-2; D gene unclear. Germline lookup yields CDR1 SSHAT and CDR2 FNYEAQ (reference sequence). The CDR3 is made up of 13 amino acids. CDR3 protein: CASSLSTSGELFF. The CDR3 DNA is TGTGCTAGCAGCTTATCCACGTCCGGGGAGCTGTTTTTT.

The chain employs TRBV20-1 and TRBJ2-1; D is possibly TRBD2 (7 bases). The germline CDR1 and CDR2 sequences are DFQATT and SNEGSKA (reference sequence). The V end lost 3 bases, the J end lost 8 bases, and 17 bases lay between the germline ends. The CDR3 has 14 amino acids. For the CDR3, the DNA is TGCAGTGCTAGTCGGGGGGCTAGCTCCCATGAGCAGTTCTTC. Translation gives CSASRGASSHEQFF.

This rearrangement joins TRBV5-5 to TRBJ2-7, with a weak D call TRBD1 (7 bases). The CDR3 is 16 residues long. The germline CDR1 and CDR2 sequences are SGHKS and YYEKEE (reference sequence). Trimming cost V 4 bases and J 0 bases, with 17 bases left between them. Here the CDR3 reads CASSPGGSPSSYEQYF. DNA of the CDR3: TGTGCCAGCAGCCCAGGGGGGTCGCCTAGCTCCTACGAGCAGTACTTC.

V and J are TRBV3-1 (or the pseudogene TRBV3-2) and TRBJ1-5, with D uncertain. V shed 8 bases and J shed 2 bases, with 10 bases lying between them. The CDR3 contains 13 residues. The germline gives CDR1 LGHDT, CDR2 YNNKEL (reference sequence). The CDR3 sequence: CASGNSGNQPQHF. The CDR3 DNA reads TGTGCCAGCGGAAACAGTGGCAATCAGCCCCAGCATTTT.

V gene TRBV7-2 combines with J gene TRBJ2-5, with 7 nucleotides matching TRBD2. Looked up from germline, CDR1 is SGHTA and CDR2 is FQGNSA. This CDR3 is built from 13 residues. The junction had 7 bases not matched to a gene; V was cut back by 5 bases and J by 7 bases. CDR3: CASSGDYGRTQYF. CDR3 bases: TGTGCCAGCAGCGGGGACTACGGACGGACCCAGTACTTC.

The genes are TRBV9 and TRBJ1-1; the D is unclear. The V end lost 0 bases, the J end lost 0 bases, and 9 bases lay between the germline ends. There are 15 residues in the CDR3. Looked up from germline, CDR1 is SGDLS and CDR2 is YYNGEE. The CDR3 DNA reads TGTGCCAGCAGCGTAGGGAATAACCTGAACACTGAAGCTTTCTTT. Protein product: CASSVGNNLNTEAFF.

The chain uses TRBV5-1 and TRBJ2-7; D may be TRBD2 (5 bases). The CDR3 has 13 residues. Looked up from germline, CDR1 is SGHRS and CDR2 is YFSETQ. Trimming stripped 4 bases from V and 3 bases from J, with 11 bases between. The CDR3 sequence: CASSPGSLYEQYF. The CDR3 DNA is TGCGCCAGCAGCCCGGGGTCACTCTACGAGCAGTACTTC.

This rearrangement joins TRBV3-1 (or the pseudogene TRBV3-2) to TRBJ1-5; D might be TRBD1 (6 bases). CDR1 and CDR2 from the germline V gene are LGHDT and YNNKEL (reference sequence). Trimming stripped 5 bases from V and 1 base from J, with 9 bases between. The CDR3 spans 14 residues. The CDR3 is CASSDRRSNQPQHF. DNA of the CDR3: TGTGCCAGCAGCGACAGGAGGAGCAATCAGCCCCAGCATTTT.

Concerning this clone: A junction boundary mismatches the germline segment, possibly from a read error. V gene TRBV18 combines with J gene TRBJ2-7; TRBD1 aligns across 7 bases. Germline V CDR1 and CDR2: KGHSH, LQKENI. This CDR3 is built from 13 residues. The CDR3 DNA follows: TGTGCCAGCTCACACCGGGACAGACCCTCCGTTGACTTC. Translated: CASSHRDRPSVDF.

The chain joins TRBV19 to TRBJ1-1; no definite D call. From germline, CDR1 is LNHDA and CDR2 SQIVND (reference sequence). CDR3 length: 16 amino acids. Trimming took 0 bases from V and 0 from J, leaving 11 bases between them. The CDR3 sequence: CASSIDLATMNTEAFF. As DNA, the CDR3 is TGTGCCAGTAGTATAGATCTGGCAACCATGAACACTGAAGCTTTCTTT.

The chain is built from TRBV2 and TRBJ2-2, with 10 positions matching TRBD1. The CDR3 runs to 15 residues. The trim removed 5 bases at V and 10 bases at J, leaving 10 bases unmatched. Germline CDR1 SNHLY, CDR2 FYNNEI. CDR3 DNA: TGTGCCAGCAGTAAAGAGACAGGGGGCCATGAGGAGCTGTTTTTT. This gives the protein CASSKETGGHEELFF. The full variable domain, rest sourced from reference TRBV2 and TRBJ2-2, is EPEVTQTPSHQVTQMGQEVILRCVPISNHLYFYWYRQILGQKVEFLVSFYNNEISEKSEIFDDQFSVERPDGSNFTLKIRSTKLEDSAMYFCASSKETGGHEELFFGEGSRLTVL.

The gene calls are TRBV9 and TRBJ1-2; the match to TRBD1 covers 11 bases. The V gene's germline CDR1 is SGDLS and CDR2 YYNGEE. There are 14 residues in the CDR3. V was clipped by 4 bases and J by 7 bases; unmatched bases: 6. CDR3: CASSSSGTGGGYTF. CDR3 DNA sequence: TGTGCCAGCAGCTCCTCCGGGACAGGGGGTGGCTACACCTTC.

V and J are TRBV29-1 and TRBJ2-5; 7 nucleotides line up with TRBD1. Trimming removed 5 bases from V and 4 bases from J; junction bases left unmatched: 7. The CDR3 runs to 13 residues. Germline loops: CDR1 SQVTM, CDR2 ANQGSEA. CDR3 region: CSVKGAPPETQYF. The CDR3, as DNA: TGCAGCGTTAAGGGGGCACCCCCAGAGACCCAGTACTTC.

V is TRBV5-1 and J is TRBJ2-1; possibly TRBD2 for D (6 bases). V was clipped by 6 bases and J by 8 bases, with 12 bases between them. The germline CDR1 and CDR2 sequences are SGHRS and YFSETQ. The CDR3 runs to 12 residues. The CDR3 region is CASNHAGHEQFF. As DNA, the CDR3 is TGCGCCAGCAACCACGCGGGGCATGAGCAGTTCTTC.